The entry below describes one T cell receptor beta chain. This record comes from a study of blood T cell repertoires in COVID-19. Study overall: The United States, Italy and Spain provided the acute and convalescent COVID-19 samples. Sources were T cells, B-cell-depleted T cells, or PBMCs; the material itself was cDNA or gDNA.

The assay was immunoSEQ multiplex PCR, and TCRdb's table has in-frame clones only and misses some. Of some 280,000 clones detected, about nine tenths appear once; the ten largest clones hold less than 3%. CDR3 length equals 18 residues. Trimming left V 2 bases short and J 4 bases short, with 20 bases between. The V gene's germline CDR1 is LGHNT and CDR2 FRNRAP. The TCR originated in a woman aged 25 to 39 with active or convalescent COVID-19. Material: peripheral blood. V usage is TRBV12-5 and J usage is TRBJ2-2; D is perhaps TRBD2 (6 bases). As DNA, the CDR3 is TGTGCTAGTGGTTTGAGCGCCGGGAGAGCCTTCGGCACCGGGGAGCTGTTTTTT. The encoded protein is CASGLSAGRAFGTGELFF.